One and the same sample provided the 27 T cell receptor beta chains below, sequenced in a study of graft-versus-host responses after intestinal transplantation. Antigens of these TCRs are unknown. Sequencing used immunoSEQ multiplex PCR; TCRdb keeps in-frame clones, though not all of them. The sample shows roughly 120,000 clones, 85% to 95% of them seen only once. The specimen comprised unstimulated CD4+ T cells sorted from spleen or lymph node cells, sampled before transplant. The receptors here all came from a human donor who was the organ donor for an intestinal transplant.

CDR3 nucleotides: TGTGCCAGCAGTTTATTAGCGGGAGGGCTCTACGAGCAGTACTTC. Protein sequence: CASSLLAGGLYEQYF. The V gene is TRBV27, the J gene TRBJ2-7; TRBD2 matches 11 bases. The germline V gene encodes CDR1 MNHEY and CDR2 SMNVEV (reference sequence). This CDR3 has 15 amino acids. V shed 1 base, J shed 3 bases, and the junction held 2 bases outside the gene matches.

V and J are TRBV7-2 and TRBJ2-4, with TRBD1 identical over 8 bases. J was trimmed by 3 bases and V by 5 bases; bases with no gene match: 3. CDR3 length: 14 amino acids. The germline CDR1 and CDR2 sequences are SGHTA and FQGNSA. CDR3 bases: TGTGCCAGCAGCCCTGGACAGGGCAAAAACATTCAGTACTTC. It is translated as CASSPGQGKNIQYF.

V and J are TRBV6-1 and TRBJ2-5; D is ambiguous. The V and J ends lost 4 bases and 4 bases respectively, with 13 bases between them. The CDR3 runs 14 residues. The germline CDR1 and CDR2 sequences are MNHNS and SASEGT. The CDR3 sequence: CASSVVVPGETQYF. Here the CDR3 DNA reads TGTGCCAGCAGTGTGGTCGTTCCGGGAGAGACCCAGTACTTC.

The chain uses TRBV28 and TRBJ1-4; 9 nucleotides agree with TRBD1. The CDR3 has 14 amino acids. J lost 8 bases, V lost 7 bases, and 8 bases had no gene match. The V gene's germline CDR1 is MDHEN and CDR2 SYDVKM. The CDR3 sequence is CASNVQGAGEKLFF. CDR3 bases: TGTGCCAGCAACGTACAGGGGGCTGGCGAAAAACTGTTTTTT.

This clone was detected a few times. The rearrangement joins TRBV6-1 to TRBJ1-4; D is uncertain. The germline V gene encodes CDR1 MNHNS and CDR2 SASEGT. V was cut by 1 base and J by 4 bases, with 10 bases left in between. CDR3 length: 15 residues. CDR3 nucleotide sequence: TGTGCCAGCAGTGAAGGACATTCCCTTAATGAAAAACTGTTTTTT. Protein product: CASSEGHSLNEKLFF.

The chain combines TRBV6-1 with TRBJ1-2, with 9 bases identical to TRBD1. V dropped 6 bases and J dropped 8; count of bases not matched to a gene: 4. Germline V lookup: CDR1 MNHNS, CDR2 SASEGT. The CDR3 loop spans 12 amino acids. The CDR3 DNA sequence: TGTGCCAGCAGCAGACAGGGGGACGGCTACACCTTC. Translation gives CASSRQGDGYTF.

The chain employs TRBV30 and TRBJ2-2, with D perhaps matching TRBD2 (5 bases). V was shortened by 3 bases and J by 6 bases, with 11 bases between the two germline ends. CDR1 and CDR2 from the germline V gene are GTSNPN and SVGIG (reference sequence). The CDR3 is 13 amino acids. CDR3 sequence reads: CAWSATSSGELFF. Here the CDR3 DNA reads TGTGCCTGGAGCGCTACTAGTTCCGGGGAGCTGTTTTTT.

The CDR3 region is CASSEPGSWNSPLHF. The CDR3 nucleotides are TGTGCCAGCAGTGAACCGGGGAGTTGGAATTCACCCCTCCACTTT. The chain recombines TRBV6-1 with TRBJ1-6; D is unclear. Per germline, CDR1 MNHNS and CDR2 SASEGT. Trimming shortened V by 2 bases and J by 7 bases, and 12 bases separated the two germline ends. The CDR3 spans 15 residues.

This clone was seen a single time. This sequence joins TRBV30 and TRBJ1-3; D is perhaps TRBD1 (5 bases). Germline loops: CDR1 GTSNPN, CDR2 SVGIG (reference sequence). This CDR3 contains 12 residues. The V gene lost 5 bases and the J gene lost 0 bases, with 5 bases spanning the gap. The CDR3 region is CAWDSSGNTIYF. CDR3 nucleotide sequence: TGTGCCTGGGACAGCTCTGGAAACACCATATATTTT.

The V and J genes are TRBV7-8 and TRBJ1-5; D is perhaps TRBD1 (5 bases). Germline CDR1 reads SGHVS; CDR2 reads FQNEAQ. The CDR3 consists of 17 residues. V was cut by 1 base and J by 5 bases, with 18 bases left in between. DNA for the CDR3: TGTGCCAGCAGCTTAGGGGGGGACGGCTTCGGGGATCAGCCCCAGCATTTT. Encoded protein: CASSLGGDGFGDQPQHF.

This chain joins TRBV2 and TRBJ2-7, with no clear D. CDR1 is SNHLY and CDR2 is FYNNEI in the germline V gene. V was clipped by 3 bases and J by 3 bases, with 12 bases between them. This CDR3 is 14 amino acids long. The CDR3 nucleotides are TGTGCCAGCAGTGATTCTGGGGTGGGCTACGAGCAGTACTTC. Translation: CASSDSGVGYEQYF.

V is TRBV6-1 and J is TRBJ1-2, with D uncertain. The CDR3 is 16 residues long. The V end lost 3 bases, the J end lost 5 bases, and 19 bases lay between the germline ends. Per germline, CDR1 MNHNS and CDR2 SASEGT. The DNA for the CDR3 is TGTGCCAGCAGTGATGTTGTGGGAACGAGCCCTTATGGCTACACCTTC. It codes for CASSDVVGTSPYGYTF.

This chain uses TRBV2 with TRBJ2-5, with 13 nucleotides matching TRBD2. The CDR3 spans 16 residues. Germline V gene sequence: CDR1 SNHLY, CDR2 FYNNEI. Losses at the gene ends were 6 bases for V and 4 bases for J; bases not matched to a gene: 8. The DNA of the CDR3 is TGTGCCAGCAGCGCCCGGACTAGCGGGAGTGGAGAGACCCAGTACTTC. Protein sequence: CASSARTSGSGETQYF.

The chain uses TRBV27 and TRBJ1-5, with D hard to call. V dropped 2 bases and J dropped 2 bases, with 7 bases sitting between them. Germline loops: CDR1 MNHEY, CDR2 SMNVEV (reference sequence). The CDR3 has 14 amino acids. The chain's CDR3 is CASSLAVGNQPQHF. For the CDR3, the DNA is TGTGCCAGCAGTTTAGCTGTGGGCAATCAGCCCCAGCATTTT.

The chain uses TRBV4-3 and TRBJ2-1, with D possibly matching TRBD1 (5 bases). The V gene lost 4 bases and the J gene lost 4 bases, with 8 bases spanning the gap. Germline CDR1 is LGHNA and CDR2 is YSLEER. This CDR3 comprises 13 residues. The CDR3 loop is CASSRTGYNEQFF. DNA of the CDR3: TGCGCCAGCAGCCGCACAGGTTACAATGAGCAGTTCTTC.

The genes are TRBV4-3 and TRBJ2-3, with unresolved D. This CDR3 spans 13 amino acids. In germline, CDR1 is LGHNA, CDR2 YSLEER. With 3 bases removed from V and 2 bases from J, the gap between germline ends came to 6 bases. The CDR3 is CASSHSLTDTQYF. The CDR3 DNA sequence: TGCGCCAGCAGCCATTCTCTCACAGATACGCAGTATTTT.

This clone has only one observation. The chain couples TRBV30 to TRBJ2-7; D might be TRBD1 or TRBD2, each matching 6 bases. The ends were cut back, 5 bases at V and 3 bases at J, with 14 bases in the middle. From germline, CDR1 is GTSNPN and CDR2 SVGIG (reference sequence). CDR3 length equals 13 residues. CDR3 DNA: TGTGCCTGGCGAGGGGGGCCGATCTACGAGCAGTACTTC. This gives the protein CAWRGGPIYEQYF.

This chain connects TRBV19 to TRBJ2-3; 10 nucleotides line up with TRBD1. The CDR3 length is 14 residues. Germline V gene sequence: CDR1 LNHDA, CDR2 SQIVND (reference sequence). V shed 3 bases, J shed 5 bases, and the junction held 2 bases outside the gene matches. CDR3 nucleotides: TGTGCCAGTAGTATGGGGACAGGGGTAGATACGCAGTATTTT. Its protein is CASSMGTGVDTQYF.

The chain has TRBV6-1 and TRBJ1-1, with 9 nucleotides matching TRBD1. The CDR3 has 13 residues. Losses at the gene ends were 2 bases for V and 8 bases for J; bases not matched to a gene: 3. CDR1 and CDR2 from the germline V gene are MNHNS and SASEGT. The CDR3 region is CASSETGTGEAFF. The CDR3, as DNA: TGTGCCAGCAGTGAAACCGGGACAGGGGAAGCTTTCTTT.

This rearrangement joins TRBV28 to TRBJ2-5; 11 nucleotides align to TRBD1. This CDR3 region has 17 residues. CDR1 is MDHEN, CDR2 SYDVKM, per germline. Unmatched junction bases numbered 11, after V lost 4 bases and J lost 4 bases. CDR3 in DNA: TGTGCCAGCAGTTCAACCTCTGGACAGGGGGCAAGAGAGACCCAGTACTTC. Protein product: CASSSTSGQGARETQYF.

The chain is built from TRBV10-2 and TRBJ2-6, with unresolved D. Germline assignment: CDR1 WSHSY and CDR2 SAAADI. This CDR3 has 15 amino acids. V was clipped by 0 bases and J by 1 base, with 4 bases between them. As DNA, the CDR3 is TGCGCCAGCAGTGAGTCCAAATCTGGGGCCAACGTCCTGACTTTC. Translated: CASSESKSGANVLTF.

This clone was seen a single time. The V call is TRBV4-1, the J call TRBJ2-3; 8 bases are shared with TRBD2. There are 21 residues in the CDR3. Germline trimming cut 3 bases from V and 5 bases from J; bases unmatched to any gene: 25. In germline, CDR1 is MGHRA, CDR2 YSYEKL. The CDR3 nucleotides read TGCGCCAGCAGCCACCCGGCTATTGGGGGAGGGCCCGGGAGGGGAATAGATACGCAGTATTTT. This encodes CASSHPAIGGGPGRGIDTQYF.

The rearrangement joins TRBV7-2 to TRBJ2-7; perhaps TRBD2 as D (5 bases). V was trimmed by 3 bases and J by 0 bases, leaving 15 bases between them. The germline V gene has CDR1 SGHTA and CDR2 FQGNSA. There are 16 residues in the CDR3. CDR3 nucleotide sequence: TGTGCCAGCAGCTTTCATGGCGCTAGCAACTCCTACGAGCAGTACTTC. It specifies CASSFHGASNSYEQYF.

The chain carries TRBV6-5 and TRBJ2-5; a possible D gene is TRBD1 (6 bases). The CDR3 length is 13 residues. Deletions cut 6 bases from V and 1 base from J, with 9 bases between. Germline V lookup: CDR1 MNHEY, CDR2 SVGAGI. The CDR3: CASSLQGQETQYF. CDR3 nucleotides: TGTGCCAGCAGCTTACAGGGCCAAGAGACCCAGTACTTC.

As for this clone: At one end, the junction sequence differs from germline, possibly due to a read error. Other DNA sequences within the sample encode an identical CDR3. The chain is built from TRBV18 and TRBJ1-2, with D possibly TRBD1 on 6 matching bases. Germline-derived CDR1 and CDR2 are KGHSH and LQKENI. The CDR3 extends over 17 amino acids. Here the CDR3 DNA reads TGTGCCAGCTCACCGAATACGCTTGCGGGGGGCATAGATGGTTACACCTTC. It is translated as CASSPNTLAGGIDGYTF.

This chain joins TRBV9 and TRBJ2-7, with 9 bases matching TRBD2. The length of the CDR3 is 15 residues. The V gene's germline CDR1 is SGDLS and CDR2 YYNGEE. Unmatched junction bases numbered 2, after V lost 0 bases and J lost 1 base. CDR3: CASSVEAGGSYEQYF. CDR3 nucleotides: TGTGCCAGCAGCGTAGAAGCGGGAGGATCCTACGAGCAGTACTTC.

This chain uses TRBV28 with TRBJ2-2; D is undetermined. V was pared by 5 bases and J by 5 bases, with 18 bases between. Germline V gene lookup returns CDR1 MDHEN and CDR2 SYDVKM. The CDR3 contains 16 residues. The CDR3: CASSVVGSWRTGELFF. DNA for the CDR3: TGTGCCAGCAGTGTAGTTGGGTCTTGGAGAACCGGGGAGCTGTTTTTT.